This T cell receptor beta chain was captured by sequencing in a study of vaccination effects on CD4 cells after COVID-19. Study information: It was with roughly 11 IU/ml IL-2 and roughly 9.2 ug/ml peptides that a few million PBMC per well were cultured.

TCRdb's table, derived via immunoSEQ multiplex PCR, lists solely in-frame clones and lacks some. The sample consists of 50,000 to 75,000 clones, approximately 70% of them appearing once. This clone has just one count. Its cognate antigen is unknown. Culture proceeded for nine to ten days, and CD4+ T cells were then isolated. The person was diagnosed with PCR-confirmed SARS-CoV-2 infection between March and December 2020. The germline V gene encodes CDR1 PRHDT and CDR2 FYEKMQ (reference sequence). The CDR3 totals 12 residues. With 1 base removed from V and 6 bases from J, the gap between germline ends came to 7 bases.

The genes are TRBV13 and TRBJ2-7, with D unclear. The specimen was CD4+ T cells from PBMCs cultured without peptide, collected before COVID-19 vaccination. The sequence was collected from a human donor who had a prior SARS-CoV-2 infection. The CDR3 reads CASSLVPSEQYF. DNA for the CDR3: TGTGCCAGCAGCTTAGTACCCAGCGAGCAGTACTTC.